This is a list of T cell receptor beta chains from one sample in a study of control samples from healthy donors and cancer patients. TCRdb keeps only in-frame clones here, not all; method: immunoSEQ multiplex PCR. The sample includes 140,000 to 150,000 clones, over 85% of them seen just once. The sequencing sample was made of blood. The receptors come from a young man in good health. CDR3s include the opening cysteine and the closing phenylalanine or tryptophan. The D gene is left open where the match is weak. Size tells how often a clone was seen (once, few, many) or the class of an expanded clone, and some rows leave it out.

d_gene	v_gene	abundance	j_gene	CDR3nt	CDR3aa
NA	TRBV3-1/TRBV3-2	NA	TRBJ2-7	TGTGCCAGCAGCCAAGATAAAAGCGGTTTCTACGAGCAGTACTTC	CASSQDKSGFYEQYF
NA	TRBV9	NA	TRBJ2-1	TGTGCCAGCAGCGTAGTGGGCAGTACTTACAATGAGCAGTTCTTC	CASSVVGSTYNEQFF
NA	TRBV3-1/TRBV3-2	NA	TRBJ1-2	TGTGCCAGCACCCCTCAAAGGGGGTCCCCCTTCTATGGCTACACCTTC	CASTPQRGSPFYGYTF
NA	TRBV7-9	NA	TRBJ1-1	TGTGCCAGCACAGTTTTGGGTCTGGCGAACACTGAAGCTTTCTTT	CASTVLGLANTEAFF
TRBD1	TRBV6-1	NA	TRBJ1-5	TGTGCCAGCAGTGGACAGGACAGGGGGCTCTTCCTGAGCAATCAGCCCCAGCATTTT	CASSGQDRGLFLSNQPQHF
TRBD1	TRBV7-8	NA	TRBJ1-5	TGTGCCAGCAGCATCGGACAGGGGGCGGTTGGCAATCAGCCCCAGCATTTT	CASSIGQGAVGNQPQHF
NA	TRBV12-2	NA	TRBJ2-3	TGTGCAAGTCGCCCCAAACCGGGACAGGGGAAAGCGACAGATACGCAGTATTTT	CASRPKPGQGKATDTQYF
TRBD1	TRBV4-1	NA	TRBJ2-1	TGCGCCAGCAGCCTTGGACAGGAGGTCTACAATGAGCAGTTCTTC	CASSLGQEVYNEQFF
NA	TRBV27	once	TRBJ1-6	TGTGCCAGCATCCTGAGGTGGGGGAATAATTCACCCCTCCACTTT	CASILRWGNNSPLHF
NA	TRBV18	NA	TRBJ1-1	TGTGCCAGCTCTCAAGCGACAGTAACTGAAGCTTTCTTT	CASSQATVTEAFF
NA	TRBV27	NA	TRBJ1-3	TGTGCCAGCAGGACCCAAGGGAGTCGTGGAAACACCATATATTTT	CASRTQGSRGNTIYF
NA	TRBV6-1	NA	TRBJ1-5	TGTGCCAGCAGTGAGGCCCTCGGACACGGGGGCAATCAGCCCCAGCATTTT	CASSEALGHGGNQPQHF
NA	TRBV6-2/TRBV6-3	NA	TRBJ1-1	TGTGCCAGCAGTTACTCTCGAGTCACTGAAGCTTTCTTT	CASSYSRVTEAFF
NA	TRBV7-6	NA	TRBJ2-1	TGTGCCAGCAGCTTAGTGGGATCCAGCTACCTTCACAATGAGCAGTTCTTC	CASSLVGSSYLHNEQFF
NA	TRBV28	NA	TRBJ1-2	TGTGCCAGCAGTTTGGGCGGACTAAGCTATGGCTACACCTTC	CASSLGGLSYGYTF
NA	TRBV3-1/TRBV3-2	NA	TRBJ1-4	TGTGCCAGCTCCTTGCGACCGGGGCGAGGGGAAAAACTGTTTTTT	CASSLRPGRGEKLFF
NA	TRBV9	NA	TRBJ1-5	TGTGCCAGCAGCCGCGGCCCCACAGTCACGCCCCAGCATTTT	CASSRGPTVTPQHF
NA	TRBV9	NA	TRBJ2-2	TGTGCCAGCAGCGTGGGCGGGAACACCGGGGAGCTGTTTTTT	CASSVGGNTGELFF
TRBD2	TRBV3-1/TRBV3-2	NA	TRBJ2-1	TGTGCCAGCAGCCCGCGTGGGGGGGTCTACAATGAGCAGTTCTTC	CASSPRGGVYNEQFF
TRBD2	TRBV28	NA	TRBJ2-3	TGTGCCAGCAGTTTAACCGGGGGGGCTCAAGATACGCAGTATTTT	CASSLTGGAQDTQYF
NA	TRBV19	NA	TRBJ1-1	TGTGCCAGTAGTATAGAGGGCCTGGGGCTGGGGGCTTTCTTT	CASSIEGLGLGAFF
TRBD1	TRBV7-3	NA	TRBJ2-2	TGTGCCAGCAGCCCAACAGGGGCGGTCAACACCGGGGAGCTGTTTTTT	CASSPTGAVNTGELFF
NA	TRBV4-1	NA	TRBJ1-1	TGCGCCAGCAGCCAACAGGGCCACACTGAAGCTTTCTTT	CASSQQGHTEAFF